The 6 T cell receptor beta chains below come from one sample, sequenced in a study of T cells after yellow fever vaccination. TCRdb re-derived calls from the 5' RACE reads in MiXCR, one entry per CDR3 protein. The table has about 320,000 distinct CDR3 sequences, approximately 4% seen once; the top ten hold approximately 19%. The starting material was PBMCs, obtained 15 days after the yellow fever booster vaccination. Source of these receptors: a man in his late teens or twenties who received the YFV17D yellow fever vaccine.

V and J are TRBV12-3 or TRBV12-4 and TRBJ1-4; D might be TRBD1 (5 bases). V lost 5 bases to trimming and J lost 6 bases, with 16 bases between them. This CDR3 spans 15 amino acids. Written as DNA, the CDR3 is TGTGCCAGCAGTCTCGGCAGGGTTACAGATGAAAAACTGTTTTTT. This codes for CASSLGRVTDEKLFF.

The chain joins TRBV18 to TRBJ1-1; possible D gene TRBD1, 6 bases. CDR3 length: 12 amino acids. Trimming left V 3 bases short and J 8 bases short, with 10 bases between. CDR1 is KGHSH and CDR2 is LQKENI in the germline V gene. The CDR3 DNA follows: TGTGCCAGCTCACCGGACAGCCCGGAAGCTTTCTTT. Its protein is CASSPDSPEAFF.

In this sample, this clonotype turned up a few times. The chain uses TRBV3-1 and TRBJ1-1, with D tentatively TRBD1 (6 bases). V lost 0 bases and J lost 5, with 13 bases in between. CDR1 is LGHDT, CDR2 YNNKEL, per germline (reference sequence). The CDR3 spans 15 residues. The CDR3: CASSQDQGWGTEAFF. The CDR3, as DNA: TGTGCCAGCAGCCAAGATCAGGGGTGGGGGACTGAAGCTTTCTTT.

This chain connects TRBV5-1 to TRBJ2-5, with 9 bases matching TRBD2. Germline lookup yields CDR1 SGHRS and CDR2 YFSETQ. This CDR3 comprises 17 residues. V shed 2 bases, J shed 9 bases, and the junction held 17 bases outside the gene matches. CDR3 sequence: CASSFDGGLASRSPQYF. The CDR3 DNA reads TGCGCCAGCAGCTTTGATGGGGGACTAGCCTCCCGCTCTCCCCAGTACTTC.

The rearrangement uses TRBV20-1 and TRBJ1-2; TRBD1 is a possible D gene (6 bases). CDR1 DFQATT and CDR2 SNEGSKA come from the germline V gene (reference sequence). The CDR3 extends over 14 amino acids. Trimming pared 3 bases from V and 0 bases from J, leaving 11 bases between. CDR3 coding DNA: TGCAGTGCTAGTATCGGGGGCGCTAACTATGGCTACACCTTC. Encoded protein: CSASIGGANYGYTF.

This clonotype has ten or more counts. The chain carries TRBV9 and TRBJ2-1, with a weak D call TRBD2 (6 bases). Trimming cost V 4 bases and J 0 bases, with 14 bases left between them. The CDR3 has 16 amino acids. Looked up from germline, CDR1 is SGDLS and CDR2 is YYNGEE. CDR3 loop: CASSFRSGSSYNEQFF. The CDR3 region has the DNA TGTGCCAGCAGCTTCCGTAGCGGAAGCTCCTACAATGAGCAGTTCTTC.